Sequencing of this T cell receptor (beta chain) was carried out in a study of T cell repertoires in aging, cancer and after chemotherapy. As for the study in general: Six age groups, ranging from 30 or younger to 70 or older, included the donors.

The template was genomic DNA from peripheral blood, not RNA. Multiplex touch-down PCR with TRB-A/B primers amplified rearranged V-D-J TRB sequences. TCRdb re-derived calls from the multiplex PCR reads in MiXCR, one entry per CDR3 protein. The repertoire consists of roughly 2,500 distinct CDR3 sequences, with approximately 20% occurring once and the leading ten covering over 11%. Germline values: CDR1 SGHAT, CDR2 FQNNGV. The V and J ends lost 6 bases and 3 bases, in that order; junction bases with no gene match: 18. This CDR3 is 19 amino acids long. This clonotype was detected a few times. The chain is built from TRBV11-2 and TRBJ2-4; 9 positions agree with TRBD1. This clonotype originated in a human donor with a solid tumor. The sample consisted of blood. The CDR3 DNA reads TGTGCCAGCAGGCGAACCGGGACAGGGCTTTTGGAAAACAAAAACATTCAGTACTTC. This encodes CASRRTGTGLLENKNIQYF.